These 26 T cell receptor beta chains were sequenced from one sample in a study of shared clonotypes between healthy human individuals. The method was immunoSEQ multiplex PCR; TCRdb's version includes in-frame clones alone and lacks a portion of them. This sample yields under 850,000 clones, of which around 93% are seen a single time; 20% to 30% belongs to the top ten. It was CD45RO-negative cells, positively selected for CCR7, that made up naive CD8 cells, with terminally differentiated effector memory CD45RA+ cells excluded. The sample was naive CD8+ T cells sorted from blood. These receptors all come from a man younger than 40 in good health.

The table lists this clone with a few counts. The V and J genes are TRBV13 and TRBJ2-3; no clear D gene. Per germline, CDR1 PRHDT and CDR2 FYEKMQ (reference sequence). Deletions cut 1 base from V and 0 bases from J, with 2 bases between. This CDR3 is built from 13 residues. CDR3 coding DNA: TGTGCCAGCAGCTTAGTCAGCACAGATACGCAGTATTTT. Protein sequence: CASSLVSTDTQYF.

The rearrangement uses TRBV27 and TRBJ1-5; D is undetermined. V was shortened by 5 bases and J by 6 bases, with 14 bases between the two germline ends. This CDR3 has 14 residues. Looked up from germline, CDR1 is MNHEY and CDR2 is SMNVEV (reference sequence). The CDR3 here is CASSPPQRGQPQHF. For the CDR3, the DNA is TGTGCCAGCAGTCCGCCCCAGCGCGGTCAGCCCCAGCATTTT.

In DNA form, the CDR3 reads TGCGCCAGCAGCCAAGAATCAACTAGCGGGAGGGCCCTGACAGATACGCAGTATTTT. This codes for CASSQESTSGRALTDTQYF. The gene calls are TRBV4-1 and TRBJ2-3; TRBD2 aligns across 13 bases. The trim removed 0 bases at V and 3 bases at J, leaving 9 bases unmatched. Germline V lookup: CDR1 MGHRA, CDR2 YSYEKL. The CDR3 has 19 amino acids.

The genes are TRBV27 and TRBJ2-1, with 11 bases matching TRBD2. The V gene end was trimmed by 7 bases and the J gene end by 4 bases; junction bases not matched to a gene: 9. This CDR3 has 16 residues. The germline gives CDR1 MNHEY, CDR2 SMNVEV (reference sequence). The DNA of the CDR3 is TGTGCCAGCACTCCTATAGCGGGAGGGTTTTACAATGAGCAGTTCTTC. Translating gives CASTPIAGGFYNEQFF.

Written as DNA, the CDR3 is TGTGCCAGCAGTTTATCTTTAGCGGACAGGGCTTACGAGCAGTACTTC. Encoded protein: CASSLSLADRAYEQYF. This sequence joins TRBV27 and TRBJ2-7; 8 bases are shared with TRBD1. The germline V gene has CDR1 MNHEY and CDR2 SMNVEV (reference sequence). J was trimmed by 4 bases and V by 0 bases; bases with no gene match: 8. The CDR3 consists of 16 residues.

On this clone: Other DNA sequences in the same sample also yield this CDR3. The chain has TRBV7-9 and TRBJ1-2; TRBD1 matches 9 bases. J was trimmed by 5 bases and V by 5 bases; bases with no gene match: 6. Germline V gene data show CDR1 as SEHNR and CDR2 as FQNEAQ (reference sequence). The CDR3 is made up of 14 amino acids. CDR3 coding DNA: TGTGCCAGCAGCGACCGGGACAGGGTTTATGGCTACACCTTC. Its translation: CASSDRDRVYGYTF.

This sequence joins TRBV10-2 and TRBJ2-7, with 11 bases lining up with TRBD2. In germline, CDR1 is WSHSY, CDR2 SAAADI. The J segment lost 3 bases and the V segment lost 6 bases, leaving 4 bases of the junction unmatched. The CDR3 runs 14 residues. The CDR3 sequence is CASRGLAEDYEQYF. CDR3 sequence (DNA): TGCGCCAGCAGGGGACTAGCGGAGGACTACGAGCAGTACTTC.

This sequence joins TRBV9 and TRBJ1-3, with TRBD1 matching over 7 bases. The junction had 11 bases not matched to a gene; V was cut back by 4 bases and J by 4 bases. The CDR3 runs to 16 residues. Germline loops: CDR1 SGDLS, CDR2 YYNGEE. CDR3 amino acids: CASSPTTGGQGNTIYF. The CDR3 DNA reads TGTGCCAGCAGCCCAACGACGGGGGGACAGGGAAACACCATATATTTT.

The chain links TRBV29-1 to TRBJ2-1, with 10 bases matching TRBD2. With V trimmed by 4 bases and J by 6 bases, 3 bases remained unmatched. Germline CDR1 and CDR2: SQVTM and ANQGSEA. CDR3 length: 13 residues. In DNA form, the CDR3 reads TGCAGCGTTGTCCCTAGCGGGGGCAATGAGCAGTTCTTC. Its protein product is CSVVPSGGNEQFF.

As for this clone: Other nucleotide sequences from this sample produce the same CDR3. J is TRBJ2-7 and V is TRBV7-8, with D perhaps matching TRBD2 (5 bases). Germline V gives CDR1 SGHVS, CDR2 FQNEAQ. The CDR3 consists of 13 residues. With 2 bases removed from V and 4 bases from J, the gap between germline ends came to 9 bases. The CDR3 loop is CASSLRTGYEQYF. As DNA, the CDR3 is TGTGCCAGCAGCTTACGCACGGGATACGAGCAGTACTTC.

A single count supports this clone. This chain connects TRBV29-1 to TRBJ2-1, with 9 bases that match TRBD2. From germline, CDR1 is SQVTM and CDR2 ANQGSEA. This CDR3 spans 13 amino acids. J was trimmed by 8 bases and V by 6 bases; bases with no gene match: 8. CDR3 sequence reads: CSVDLAGRDEQFF. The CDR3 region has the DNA TGCAGCGTAGATCTAGCGGGACGGGATGAGCAGTTCTTC.

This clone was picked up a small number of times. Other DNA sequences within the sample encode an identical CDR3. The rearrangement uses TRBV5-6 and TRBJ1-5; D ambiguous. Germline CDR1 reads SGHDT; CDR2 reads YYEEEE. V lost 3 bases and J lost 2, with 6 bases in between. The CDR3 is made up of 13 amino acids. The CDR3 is CASSSGGNQPQHF. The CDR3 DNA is TGTGCCAGCAGCTCCGGGGGCAATCAGCCCCAGCATTTT.

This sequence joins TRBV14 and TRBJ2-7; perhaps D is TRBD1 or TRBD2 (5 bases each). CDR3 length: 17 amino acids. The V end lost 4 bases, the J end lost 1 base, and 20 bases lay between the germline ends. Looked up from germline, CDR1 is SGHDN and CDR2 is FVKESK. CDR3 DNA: TGTGCCAGCAGCCCCACGGACAAGGGAACTAGTTCCTACGAGCAGTACTTC. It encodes CASSPTDKGTSSYEQYF.

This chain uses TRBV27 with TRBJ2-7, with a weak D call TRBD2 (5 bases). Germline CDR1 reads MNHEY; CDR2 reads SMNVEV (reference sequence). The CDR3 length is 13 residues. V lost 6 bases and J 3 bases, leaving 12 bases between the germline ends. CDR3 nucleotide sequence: TGTGCCAGCAGCGGTGGGAGTGACTACGAGCAGTACTTC. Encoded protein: CASSGGSDYEQYF.

CDR3 region: CASSYPARGSYEQYF. CDR3 DNA sequence: TGTGCCAGCAGCTACCCGGCGAGGGGCTCCTACGAGCAGTACTTC. The gene calls are TRBV7-9 and TRBJ2-7, with D tentatively TRBD1 or TRBD2 (5 bases each). Germline CDR1 and CDR2: SEHNR and FQNEAQ (reference sequence). This CDR3 region has 15 residues. Trimming pared 4 bases from V and 0 bases from J, leaving 13 bases between.

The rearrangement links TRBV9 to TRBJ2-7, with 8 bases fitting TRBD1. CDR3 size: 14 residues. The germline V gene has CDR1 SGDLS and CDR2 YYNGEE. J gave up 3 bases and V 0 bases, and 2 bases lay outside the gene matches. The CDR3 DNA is TGTGCCAGCAGCGTAGAGGACAGGGACTACGAGCAGTACTTC. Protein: CASSVEDRDYEQYF.

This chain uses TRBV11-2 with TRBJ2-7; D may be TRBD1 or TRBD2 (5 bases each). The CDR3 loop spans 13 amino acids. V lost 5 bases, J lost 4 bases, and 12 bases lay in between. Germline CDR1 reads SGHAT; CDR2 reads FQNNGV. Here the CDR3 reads CASSRRDGYEQYF. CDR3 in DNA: TGTGCCAGCAGCCGCCGGGACGGGTACGAGCAGTACTTC.

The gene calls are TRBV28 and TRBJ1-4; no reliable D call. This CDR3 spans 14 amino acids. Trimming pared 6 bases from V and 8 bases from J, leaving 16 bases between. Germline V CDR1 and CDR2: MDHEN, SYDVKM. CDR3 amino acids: CASRPSILDEKLFF. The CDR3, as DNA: TGTGCCAGCAGACCAAGCATCCTGGACGAAAAACTGTTTTTT.

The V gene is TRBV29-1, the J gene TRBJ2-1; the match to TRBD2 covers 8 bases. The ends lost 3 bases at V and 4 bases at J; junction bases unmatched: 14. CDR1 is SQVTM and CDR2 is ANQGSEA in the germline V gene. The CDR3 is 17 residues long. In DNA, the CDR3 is TGCAGCGTTGAGGGTAGCGGGGAGCTATTAAAGTACAATGAGCAGTTCTTC. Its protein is CSVEGSGELLKYNEQFF.

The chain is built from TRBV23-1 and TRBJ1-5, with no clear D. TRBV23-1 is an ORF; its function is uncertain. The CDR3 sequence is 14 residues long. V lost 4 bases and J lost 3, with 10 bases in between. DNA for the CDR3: TGCGCCAGCAGTCCCCCGATTTCCAATCAGCCCCAGCATTTT. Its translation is CASSPPISNQPQHF.

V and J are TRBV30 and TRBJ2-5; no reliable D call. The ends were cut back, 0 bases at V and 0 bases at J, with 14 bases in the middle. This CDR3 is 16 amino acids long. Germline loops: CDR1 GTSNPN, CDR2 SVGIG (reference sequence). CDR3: CAWSVLSLGYQETQYF. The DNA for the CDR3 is TGTGCCTGGAGTGTACTGTCCCTGGGGTACCAAGAGACCCAGTACTTC.

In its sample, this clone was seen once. The CDR3 spells CASSLEVNEQFF. DNA for the CDR3: TGTGCCAGCAGCTTGGAAGTAAATGAGCAGTTCTTC. The chain carries TRBV5-4 and TRBJ2-1; D not resolved. Between the trimmed V and J ends, which lost 0 bases and 7 bases, there was a span of 5 bases. CDR1 SGHNT and CDR2 YYREEE come from the germline V gene (reference sequence). CDR3 length equals 12 residues.

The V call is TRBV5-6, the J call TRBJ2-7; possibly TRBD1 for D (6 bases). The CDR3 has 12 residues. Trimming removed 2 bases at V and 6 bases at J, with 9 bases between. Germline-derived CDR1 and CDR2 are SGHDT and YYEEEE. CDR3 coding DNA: TGTGCCAGCAGCTTTTTAGGGGGCGAGCAGTACTTC. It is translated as CASSFLGGEQYF.

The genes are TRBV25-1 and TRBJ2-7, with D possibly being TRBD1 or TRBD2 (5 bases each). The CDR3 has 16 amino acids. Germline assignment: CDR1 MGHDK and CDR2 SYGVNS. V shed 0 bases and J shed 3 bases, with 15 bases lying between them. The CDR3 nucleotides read TGTGCCAGCAGTGAATACGCCGGGACGGTAGACTACGAGCAGTACTTC. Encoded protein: CASSEYAGTVDYEQYF.

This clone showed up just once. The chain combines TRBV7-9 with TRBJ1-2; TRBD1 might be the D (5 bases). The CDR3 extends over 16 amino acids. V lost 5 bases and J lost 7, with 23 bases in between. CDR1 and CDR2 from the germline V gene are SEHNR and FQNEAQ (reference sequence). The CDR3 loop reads CASSPSAGIGFFGYTF. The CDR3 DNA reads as TGTGCCAGCAGCCCCTCCGCAGGGATTGGTTTCTTTGGCTACACCTTC.

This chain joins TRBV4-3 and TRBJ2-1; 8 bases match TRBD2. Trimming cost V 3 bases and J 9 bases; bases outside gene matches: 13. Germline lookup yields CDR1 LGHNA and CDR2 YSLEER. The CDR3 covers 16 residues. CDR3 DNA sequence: TGCGCCAGCAGCCAGGAGATGAGGGGACTAGAAGGTGAGCAGTTCTTC. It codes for CASSQEMRGLEGEQFF.